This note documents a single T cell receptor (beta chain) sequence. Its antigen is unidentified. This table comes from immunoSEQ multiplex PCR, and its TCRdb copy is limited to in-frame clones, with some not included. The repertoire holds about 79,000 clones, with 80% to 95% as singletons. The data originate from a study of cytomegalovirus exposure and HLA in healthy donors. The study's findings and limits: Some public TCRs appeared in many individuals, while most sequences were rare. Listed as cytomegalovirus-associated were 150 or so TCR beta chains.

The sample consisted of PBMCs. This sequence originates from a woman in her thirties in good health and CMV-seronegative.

The CDR3 loop is CASSWQGAELVMNTEAFF. CDR3 in DNA: TGTGCCAGCAGCTGGCAGGGGGCGGAATTGGTTATGAACACTGAAGCTTTCTTT. The chain joins TRBV7-2 to TRBJ1-1; 8 bases map to TRBD1. With 4 bases clipped from V and 0 bases from J, the junction kept 13 bases outside the gene matches. The CDR3 is 18 amino acids. Germline assignment: CDR1 SGHTA and CDR2 FQGNSA.